This T cell receptor (beta chain) was captured by sequencing in a study of cytomegalovirus exposure and HLA in healthy donors. Study information: Membership in the Caucasian-associated ancestry cluster was found for about 84% of around 380 genotyped donors.

PCR involved 60 Vbeta and 13 Jbeta primers. Libraries were prepared by immunoSEQ multiplex PCR; TCRdb keeps only in-frame clonotypes and omits some of them. The sample comprises about 130,000 clones, 80% of which are singletons, and about 4% rests with the top ten. This clone has a handful of counts. As yet, its antigen is unknown. Study results and limitations: According to the study, some 160 TCR beta chains were cytomegalovirus-associated. The classifier was said to identify cytomegalovirus status with high specificity and sensitivity.

V lost 5 bases, J lost 4 bases, and 9 bases lay in between. CDR1 LNHDA and CDR2 SQIVND come from the germline V gene (reference sequence). This CDR3 contains 12 residues. The TCR originated in a woman between 40 and 55 years old in good health and CMV-seronegative. Sequencing was carried out using PBMCs. V gene TRBV19 combines with J gene TRBJ2-7; weak D call: TRBD1 (5 bases). CDR3: CASSGNRYEQYF. Written as DNA, the CDR3 is TGTGCCAGTAGTGGTAACAGGTACGAGCAGTACTTC.